The entry below gives a single TCR beta chain sequence along with its context. Antigen specificity is unknown. This entry belongs to a study of shared clonotypes between healthy human individuals. Whole-study context: Plates per donor: three CD4 naive, three CD4 memory, two CD8 naive, one CD8 memory.

The CDR3 runs to 15 residues. Germline V CDR1 and CDR2: LNHNV, YYDKDF (reference sequence). V shed 3 bases and J 4 bases; nucleotides not matched to a gene: 4. General study results and limits: Compared with memory subsets, naive subsets generally had larger estimated richness. Around 5.3% of naive CD4 clonotypes were shared across a few donors.

Sequencing used immunoSEQ multiplex PCR; TCRdb keeps in-frame clones, though not all of them. The data show roughly 2.5 million clones, with roughly nine tenths seen just once and 0.11% to 0.15% held by the top ten. The sequenced sample consisted of naive CD4+ T cells sorted from blood. The subset: CD45RA+ positively selected. This TCR was recovered from a man between 18 and 35 years old in good health. The chain is built from TRBV15 and TRBJ2-1; the match to TRBD1 covers 9 bases. CDR3 nucleotides: TGTGCCACCAGCAGGGACAGGGGCAGGTACAATGAGCAGTTCTTC. Amino acid sequence: CATSRDRGRYNEQFF.